This entry lists 14 T cell receptor beta chains sequenced from one sample in a study of vaccination and CD4 T cells after COVID-19. Researchers used the Oncomine TCR Beta short-read assay to sequence DNA from cultured CD4+ T cells. TCRdb ran MiXCR on the PCR reads and lists one entry per CDR3 protein. The sample has several thousand distinct CDR3 sequences, around 33% seen once. Antigen specificity for these receptors is unknown. The treatment is: approximately nine-day PBMC culture with coronavirus spike peptide pools or control peptides (ViraFEST assay). CD4+ T cells of the unexposed donor were collected before the COVID-19 pandemic (2011-2018). The sequenced material came from CD4+ T cells from blood, cultured in vitro. The receptors derive from a human donor in good health.

In its sample, this clonotype was seen a few times. The chain joins TRBV21-1 to TRBJ2-3. TRBV21-1 is a pseudogene. The CDR3 sequence is 15 residues long. The CDR3 DNA sequence: TGTGCCAGCAGCGTCACATCTTCTAGCACAGATACGCAGTATTTT. It translates to CASSVTSSSTDTQYF.

By sample share, this clonotype is large. The rearrangement uses TRBV6-1 and TRBJ1-5; 8 bases are a match to TRBD1. The J segment lost 1 base and the V segment lost 2 bases, leaving 4 bases of the junction unmatched. This CDR3 is 16 amino acids long. Germline V gene lookup returns CDR1 MNHNS and CDR2 SASEGT. The CDR3 bases are TGTGCCAGCAGTGAAAATACAGGGGGAAGCAATCAGCCCCAGCATTTT. Protein sequence: CASSENTGGSNQPQHF.

This clonotype was seen a few times. The rearrangement joins TRBV7-2 to TRBJ1-2, with TRBD1 matching 12 bases. The length of the CDR3 is 16 residues. V was pared by 1 base and J by 8 bases, with 8 bases of the junction left unmatched. CDR1 and CDR2 from the germline V gene are SGHTA and FQGNSA. The CDR3 protein is CASSLVAGQGAGGYTF. The CDR3 DNA reads as TGTGCCAGCAGCTTAGTAGCGGGACAGGGGGCAGGAGGCTACACCTTC.

This sequence joins TRBV30 and TRBJ1-5; D remains unclear. V lost 0 bases, J lost 2 bases, and 8 bases lay in between. Germline CDR1 GTSNPN, CDR2 SVGIG (reference sequence). The CDR3 runs 14 residues. CDR3 protein: CAWSVLHRNQPQHF. The DNA of the CDR3 is TGTGCCTGGAGTGTACTACACCGCAATCAGCCCCAGCATTTT.

This clonotype came up a few times. J is TRBJ1-5 and V is TRBV2, with D possibly matching TRBD1 (6 bases). The CDR3 runs 15 residues. Germline assignment: CDR1 SNHLY and CDR2 FYNNEI. V was clipped by 6 bases and J by 2 bases, with 14 bases between them. The CDR3 nucleotides are TGTGCCAGCAGCAGAGACCCAGGGGGCAATCAGCCCCAGCATTTT. This translates into CASSRDPGGNQPQHF.

The chain is built from TRBV5-1 and TRBJ2-7; D may be TRBD1 (5 bases). Germline CDR1 is SGHRS and CDR2 is YFSETQ. Trimming stripped 1 base from V and 5 bases from J, with 13 bases between. CDR3 length equals 14 residues. The CDR3 DNA reads as TGCGCCAGCAGCTTGCAATTCCAGGGCGACGAGCAGTACTTC. It specifies CASSLQFQGDEQYF.

The chain carries TRBV3-1 and TRBJ1-1; tentative D call: TRBD1 (5 bases). This CDR3 spans 13 amino acids. The V gene lost 0 bases and the J gene lost 8 bases, with 10 bases spanning the gap. Germline CDR1 LGHDT, CDR2 YNNKEL (reference sequence). The CDR3 DNA reads as TGTGCCAGCAGCCAAGAATGGGGGAGGGAAGCTTTCTTT. This codes for CASSQEWGREAFF.

The sample holds one count of this clonotype. The rearrangement uses TRBV6-1 and TRBJ2-3; 7 nucleotides agree with TRBD2. The CDR3 is made up of 14 amino acids. Germline CDR1 MNHNS, CDR2 SASEGT. V lost 7 bases to trimming and J lost 0 bases; unmatched junction nucleotides: 4. The CDR3 loop reads CASTERGSTDTQYF. CDR3 sequence (DNA): TGTGCCAGCACCGAGCGGGGCAGCACAGATACGCAGTATTTT.

This clonotype was detected only a few times. This chain joins TRBV6-1 and TRBJ1-2; D remains ambiguous. Trimming removed 4 bases at V and 7 bases at J, with 13 bases between. Germline CDR1 MNHNS, CDR2 SASEGT. This CDR3 comprises 13 residues. The CDR3, as DNA: TGTGCCAGCAGTGGGGTAGTTGCGGGTGGCTACACCTTC. It codes for CASSGVVAGGYTF.

The chain links TRBV9 to TRBJ2-3; possible D gene TRBD2, 6 bases. The CDR3 consists of 17 residues. The V gene lost 0 bases and the J gene lost 6 bases, with 20 bases spanning the gap. Looked up from germline, CDR1 is SGDLS and CDR2 is YYNGEE. CDR3 in amino acids: CASSVERGGTSSDTQYF. The CDR3 DNA reads TGTGCCAGCAGCGTAGAGAGGGGCGGGACCTCATCCGATACGCAGTATTTT.

The chain combines TRBV15 with TRBJ1-2; TRBD1 matches at 9 bases. Germline CDR1 and CDR2: LNHNV and YYDKDF (reference sequence). The CDR3 is made up of 15 amino acids. J lost 3 bases, V lost 6 bases, and 8 bases had no gene match. CDR3 region: CATSPGTGQDYGYTF. The CDR3 DNA reads TGTGCCACCAGTCCCGGGACAGGGCAAGACTATGGCTACACCTTC.

The chain joins TRBV6-5 to TRBJ2-7; D might be TRBD2 (7 bases). This CDR3 spans 15 amino acids. V was shortened by 4 bases and J by 4 bases, with 17 bases between the two germline ends. Germline V gives CDR1 MNHEY, CDR2 SVGAGI. The CDR3 region is CASSSGHAGRYEQYF. In nucleotides, the CDR3 is TGTGCCAGCAGTTCGGGACACGCCGGGAGGTACGAGCAGTACTTC.

The CDR3 is CSDRGNTDTQYF. The CDR3 DNA is TGCAGTGACCGTGGGAACACAGATACGCAGTATTTT. J is TRBJ2-3 and V is TRBV29-1; D unclear. Germline-derived CDR1 and CDR2 are SQVTM and ANQGSEA. The CDR3 length is 12 residues.

This chain connects TRBV9 to TRBJ1-6; no reliable D call. The CDR3 totals 15 residues. Trimming took off 1 base at V and 5 bases at J, with 10 bases between the two ends. The germline V gene has CDR1 SGDLS and CDR2 YYNGEE. The CDR3, as DNA: TGTGCCAGCAGCGTAACGAGCCTCAATAATTCACCCCTCCACTTT. Amino acid sequence: CASSVTSLNNSPLHF.